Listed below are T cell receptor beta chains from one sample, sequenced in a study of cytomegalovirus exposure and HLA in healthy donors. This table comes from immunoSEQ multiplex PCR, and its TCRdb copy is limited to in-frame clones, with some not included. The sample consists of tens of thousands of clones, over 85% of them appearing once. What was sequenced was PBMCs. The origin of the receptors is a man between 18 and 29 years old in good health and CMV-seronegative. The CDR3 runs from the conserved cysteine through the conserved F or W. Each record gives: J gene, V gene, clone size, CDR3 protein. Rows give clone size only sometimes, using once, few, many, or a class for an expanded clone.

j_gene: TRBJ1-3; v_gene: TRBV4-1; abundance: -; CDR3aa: CASSQDTGGLSGNTIYF
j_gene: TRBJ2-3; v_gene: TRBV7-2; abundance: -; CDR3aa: CASSLTAGGGTDTQYF
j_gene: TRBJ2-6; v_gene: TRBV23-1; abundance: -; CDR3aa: CASSQSSREEGPTGANVLTF
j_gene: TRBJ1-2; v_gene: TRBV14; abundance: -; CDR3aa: CASSQTRQAAGYTF
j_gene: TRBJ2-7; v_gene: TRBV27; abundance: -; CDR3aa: CASSLQGGLSYEQYF
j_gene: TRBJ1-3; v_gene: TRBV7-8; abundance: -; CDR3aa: CASSADSAGNTIYF
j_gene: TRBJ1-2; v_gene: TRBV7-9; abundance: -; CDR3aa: CASSSSDRVGGYTF
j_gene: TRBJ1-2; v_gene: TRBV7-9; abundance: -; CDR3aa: CASSSKSLDRHNYGYTF
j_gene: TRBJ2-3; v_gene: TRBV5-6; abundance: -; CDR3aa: CATTGGADTQYF
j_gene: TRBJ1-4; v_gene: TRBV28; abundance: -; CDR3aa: CASSLPRQAANEKLFF
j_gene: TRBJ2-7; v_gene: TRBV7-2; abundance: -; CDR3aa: CASSLGRQTYEQYF
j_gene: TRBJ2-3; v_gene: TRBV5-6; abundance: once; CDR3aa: CASSWGLAGLGTDTQYF
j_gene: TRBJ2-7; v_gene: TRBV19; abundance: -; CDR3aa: CASSIKQGGHEQYF
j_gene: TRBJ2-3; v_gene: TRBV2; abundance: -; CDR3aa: CARGRGKDTQYF